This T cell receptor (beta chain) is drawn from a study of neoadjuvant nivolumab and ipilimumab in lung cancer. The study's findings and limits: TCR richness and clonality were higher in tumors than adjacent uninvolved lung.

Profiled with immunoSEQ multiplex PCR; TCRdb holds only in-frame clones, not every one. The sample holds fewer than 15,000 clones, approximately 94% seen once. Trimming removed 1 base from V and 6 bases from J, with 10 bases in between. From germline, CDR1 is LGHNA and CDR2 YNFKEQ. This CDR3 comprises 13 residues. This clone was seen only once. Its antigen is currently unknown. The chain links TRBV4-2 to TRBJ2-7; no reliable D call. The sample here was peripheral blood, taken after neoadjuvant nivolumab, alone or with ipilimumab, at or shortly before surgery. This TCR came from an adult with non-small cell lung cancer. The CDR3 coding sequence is TGTGCCAGCAGCCAAGTTTACGAGATCGAGCAGTACTTC. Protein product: CASSQVYEIEQYF.